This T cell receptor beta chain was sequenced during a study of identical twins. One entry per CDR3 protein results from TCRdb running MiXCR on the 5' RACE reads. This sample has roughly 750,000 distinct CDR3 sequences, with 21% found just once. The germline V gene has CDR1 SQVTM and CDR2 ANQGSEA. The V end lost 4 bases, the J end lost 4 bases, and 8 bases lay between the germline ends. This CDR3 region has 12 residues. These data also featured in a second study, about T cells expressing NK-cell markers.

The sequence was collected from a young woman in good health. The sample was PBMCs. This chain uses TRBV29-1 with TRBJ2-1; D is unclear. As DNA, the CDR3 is TGCAGCGTTGTAGGCTTATACAATGAGCAGTTCTTC. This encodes CSVVGLYNEQFF.